A selection of T cell receptor beta chains follows, all from one sample in a study of shared T cell receptors in the human thymus. Generated by immunoSEQ multiplex PCR, the TCRdb table keeps only in-frame clones and is missing some. The profile covers hundreds of thousands of clones, with more than 75% appearing a single time and roughly 0.0094% taken by the ten largest. The data were also submitted as part of a second study, on human thymus T cells.

Material: thymocytes. These receptors were obtained from a boy younger than two with a congenital heart defect. Each CDR3 is given with its conserved first and last residue. D genes are given only for firm matches. A row's size may be missing; if present it is once, few, many or a size class.

j_call | clone_size | d_call | v_call | cdr3_nt | cdr3_aa
TRBJ1-1 | . | TRBD1 | TRBV30 | TGTGCCTGGAGTATCGGGACAGGGCTGAACACTGAAGCTTTCTTT | CAWSIGTGLNTEAFF
TRBJ2-2 | . | . | TRBV7-2 | TGTGCCAGCAGCTTATACGAGGGCCACCGTCTCTCACCCGGGGAGCTGTTTTTT | CASSLYEGHRLSPGELFF
TRBJ2-7 | once | TRBD2 | TRBV5-4 | TGTGCCAGCAGCCTCGGGACTACCTACGAGCAGTACTTC | CASSLGTTYEQYF
TRBJ1-2 | . | . | TRBV28 | TGTGCCAGTCGCTACCGAACGGGTGCATCTGGCTACACCTTC | CASRYRTGASGYTF
TRBJ2-7 | . | . | TRBV15 | TGTGCCACCATCCCAGACAGGTCCCCTTTCTACGAGCAGTACTTC | CATIPDRSPFYEQYF
TRBJ1-1 | once | . | TRBV5-1 | TGCGCCAGCAGGGGACACTTGAACACTGAAGCTTTCTTT | CASRGHLNTEAFF
TRBJ2-7 | . | TRBD2 | TRBV7-2 | TGTGCCAGCAGCAATTTAGCGGGAGTACTGAAAACCACGCAGTACTTC | CASSNLAGVLKTTQYF
TRBJ2-1 | . | TRBD2 | TRBV5-6 | TGTGCCAGCAGCACAGCGGGACTAGCGGGAGCCCTCTCCTACAATGAGCAGTTCTTC | CASSTAGLAGALSYNEQFF
TRBJ1-4 | . | . | TRBV15 | TGTGCCACCAGCAGAGAAACCCGGGGTGGGGAAGATAATGAAAAACTGTTTTTT | CATSRETRGGEDNEKLFF
TRBJ1-3 | . | TRBD1 | TRBV27 | TGTGCCAGCAATCAGGGGGTTAGAAACACCATATATTTT | CASNQGVRNTIYF
TRBJ1-4 | . | . | TRBV4-3 | TGCGCCAGCAGCCGGCCCCAGTGGAAGACTTCTAATGAAAAACTGTTTTTT | CASSRPQWKTSNEKLFF
TRBJ2-5 | . | TRBD2 | TRBV19 | TGTGCCAGTAGTGCCACGCGAGGGACTAGCGGGGGTTCAGAGACCCAGTACTTC | CASSATRGTSGGSETQYF
TRBJ1-2 | once | TRBD1 | TRBV6-4 | TGTGCCAGCAGTGACGGGACAGGGAGAGGCTACACCTTC | CASSDGTGRGYTF
TRBJ1-5 | . | TRBD1 | TRBV4-1 | TGCGCCAGCAGCCAAGGATACCCAGGGGGCCGATATCAGCCCCAGCATTTT | CASSQGYPGGRYQPQHF
TRBJ1-1 | . | . | TRBV18 | TGTGCCAGCTCACCAGCACCAGAGACAACGAACACTGAAGCTTTCTTT | CASSPAPETTNTEAFF
TRBJ1-5 | . | TRBD1 | TRBV10-3 | TGTGCCATCAGTGGGACGTTCGTTGGACAGGGGTTCGATCAGCCCCAGCATTTT | CAISGTFVGQGFDQPQHF
TRBJ2-6 | . | . | TRBV6-9 | TGTGCCAGCAGTTCCCATCGAGTGGGGGCGGGGGCCAACGTCCTGACTTTC | CASSSHRVGAGANVLTF
TRBJ2-5 | . | . | TRBV9 | TGTGCCAGCAGCGTTATGGGACAAATACAAGAGACCCAGTACTTC | CASSVMGQIQETQYF
TRBJ1-1 | . | . | TRBV20-1 | TGCAGTGCTAGGGCCACTGAAGCTTTCTTT | CSARATEAFF
TRBJ2-7 | . | TRBD1 | TRBV28 | TGTGCCAGCAGACGGGACAGCTCAACCCACCAGTCCTCCTACGAGCAGTACTTC | CASRRDSSTHQSSYEQYF
TRBJ1-3 | . | . | TRBV11-2 | TGTGCCAGCAGCTTAGATAGGGACACCTCTGGAAACACCATATATTTT | CASSLDRDTSGNTIYF
TRBJ1-2 | . | TRBD1 | TRBV5-1 | TGCGCCAGCAGCTTGGCGGGGACAGGAAACTATGGCTACACCTTC | CASSLAGTGNYGYTF
TRBJ1-5 | . | TRBD1 | TRBV4-1 | TGCGCCAGCAGCCAAGTATGGACAGGGGGCAATCAGCCCCAGCATTTT | CASSQVWTGGNQPQHF
TRBJ1-4 | . | . | TRBV2 | TGTGCCAGCAGTACTCCCGAAAAACTGTTTTTT | CASSTPEKLFF
TRBJ1-1 | . | TRBD1 | TRBV2 | TGTGCCAGCACAGACAGGGGGCGTAACACTGAAGCTTTCTTT | CASTDRGRNTEAFF